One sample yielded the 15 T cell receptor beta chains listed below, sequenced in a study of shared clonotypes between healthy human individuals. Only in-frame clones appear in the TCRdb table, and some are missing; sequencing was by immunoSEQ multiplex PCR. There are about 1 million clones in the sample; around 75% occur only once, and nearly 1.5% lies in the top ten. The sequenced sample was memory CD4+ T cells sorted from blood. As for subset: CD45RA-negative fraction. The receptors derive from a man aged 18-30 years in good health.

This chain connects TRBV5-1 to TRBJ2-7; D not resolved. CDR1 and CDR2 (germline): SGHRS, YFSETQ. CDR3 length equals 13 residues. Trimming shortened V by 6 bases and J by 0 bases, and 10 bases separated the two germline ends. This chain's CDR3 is CASTGSNSYEQYF. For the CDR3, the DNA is TGCGCCAGCACCGGGTCCAACTCCTACGAGCAGTACTTC.

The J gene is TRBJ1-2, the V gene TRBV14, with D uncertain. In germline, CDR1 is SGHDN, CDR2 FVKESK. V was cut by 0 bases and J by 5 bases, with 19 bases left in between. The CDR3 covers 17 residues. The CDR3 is CASSQDQPATAVYGYTF. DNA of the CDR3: TGTGCCAGCAGCCAAGACCAACCCGCCACAGCTGTATATGGCTACACCTTC.

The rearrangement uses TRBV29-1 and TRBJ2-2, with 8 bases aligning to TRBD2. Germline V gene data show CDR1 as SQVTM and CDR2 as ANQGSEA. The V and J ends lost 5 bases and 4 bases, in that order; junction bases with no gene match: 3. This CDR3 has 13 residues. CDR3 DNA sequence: TGCAGCGTTCCCGGGACTAGCACCGGGGAGCTGTTTTTT. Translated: CSVPGTSTGELFF.

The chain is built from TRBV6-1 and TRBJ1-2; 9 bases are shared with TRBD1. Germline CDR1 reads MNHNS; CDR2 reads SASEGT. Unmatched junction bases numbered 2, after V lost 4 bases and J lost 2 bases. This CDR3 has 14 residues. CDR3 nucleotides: TGTGCCAGCAGTGGGACAGGGGTAAACTATGGCTACACCTTC. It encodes CASSGTGVNYGYTF.

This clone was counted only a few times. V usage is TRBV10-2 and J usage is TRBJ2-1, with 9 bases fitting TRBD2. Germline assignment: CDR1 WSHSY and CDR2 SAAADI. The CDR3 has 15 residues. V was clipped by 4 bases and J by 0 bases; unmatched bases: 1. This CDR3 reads CASSGTSASYNEQFF. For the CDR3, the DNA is TGCGCCAGCAGTGGGACTAGCGCCTCCTACAATGAGCAGTTCTTC.

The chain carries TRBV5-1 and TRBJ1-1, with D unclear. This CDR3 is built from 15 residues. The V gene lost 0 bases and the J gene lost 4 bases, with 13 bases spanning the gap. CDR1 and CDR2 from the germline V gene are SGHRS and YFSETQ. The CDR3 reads CASSLAISGFTEAFF. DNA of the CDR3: TGCGCCAGCAGCTTGGCGATTAGTGGATTCACTGAAGCTTTCTTT.

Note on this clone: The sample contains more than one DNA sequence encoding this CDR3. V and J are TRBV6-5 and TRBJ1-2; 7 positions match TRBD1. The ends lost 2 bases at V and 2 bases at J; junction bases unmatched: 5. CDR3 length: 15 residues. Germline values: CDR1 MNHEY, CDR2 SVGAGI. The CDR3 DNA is TGTGCCAGCAGTTACCGGACAGGACGGAACTATGGCTACACCTTC. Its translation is CASSYRTGRNYGYTF.

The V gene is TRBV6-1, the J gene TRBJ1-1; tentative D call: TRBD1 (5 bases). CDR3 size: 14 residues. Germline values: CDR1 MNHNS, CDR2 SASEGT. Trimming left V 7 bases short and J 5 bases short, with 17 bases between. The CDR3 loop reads CASTPVSWGTEAFF. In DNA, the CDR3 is TGTGCCAGCACTCCGGTCAGCTGGGGGACTGAAGCTTTCTTT.

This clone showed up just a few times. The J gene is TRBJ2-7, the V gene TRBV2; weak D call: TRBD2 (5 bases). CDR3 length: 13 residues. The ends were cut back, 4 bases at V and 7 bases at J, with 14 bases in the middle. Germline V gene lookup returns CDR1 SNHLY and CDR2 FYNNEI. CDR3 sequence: CASSGHGTGEQYF. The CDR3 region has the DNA TGTGCCAGCAGTGGACACGGCACGGGAGAGCAGTACTTC.

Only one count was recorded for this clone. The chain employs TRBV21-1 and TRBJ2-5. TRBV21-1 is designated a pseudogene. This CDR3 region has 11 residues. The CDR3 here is CASKGLETQYF. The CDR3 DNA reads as TGTGCCAGCAAAGGGTTGGAGACCCAGTACTTC.

This CDR3 reads CASSSGTSGGVYEQYF. CDR3 bases: TGTGCCAGCAGCTCCGGGACTAGCGGGGGGGTCTACGAGCAGTACTTC. The chain is built from TRBV7-2 and TRBJ2-7; TRBD2 matches at 16 bases. The germline gives CDR1 SGHTA, CDR2 FQGNSA. This CDR3 is built from 16 residues. Trimming removed 4 bases from V and 3 bases from J; junction bases left unmatched: 3.

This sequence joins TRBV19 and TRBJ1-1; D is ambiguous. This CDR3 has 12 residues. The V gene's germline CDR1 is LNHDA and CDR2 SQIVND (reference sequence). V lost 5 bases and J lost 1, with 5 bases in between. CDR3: CASSFQNTEAFF. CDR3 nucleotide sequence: TGTGCCAGTAGTTTCCAGAACACTGAAGCTTTCTTT.

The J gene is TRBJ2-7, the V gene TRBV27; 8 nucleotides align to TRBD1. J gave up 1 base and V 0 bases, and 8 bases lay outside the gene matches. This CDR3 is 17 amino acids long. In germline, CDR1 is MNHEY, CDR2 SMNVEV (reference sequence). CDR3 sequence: CASSLSFRTGKSYEQYF. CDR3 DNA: TGTGCCAGCAGTTTATCTTTTCGGACAGGGAAGTCCTACGAGCAGTACTTC.

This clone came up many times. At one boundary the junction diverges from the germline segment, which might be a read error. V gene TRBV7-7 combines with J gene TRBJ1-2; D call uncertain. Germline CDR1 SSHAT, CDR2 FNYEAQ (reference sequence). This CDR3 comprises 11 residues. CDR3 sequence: CASSFRYGYTF. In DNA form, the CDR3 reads TGTGCTAGCAGCTTTAGGTACGGCTACACCTTC.

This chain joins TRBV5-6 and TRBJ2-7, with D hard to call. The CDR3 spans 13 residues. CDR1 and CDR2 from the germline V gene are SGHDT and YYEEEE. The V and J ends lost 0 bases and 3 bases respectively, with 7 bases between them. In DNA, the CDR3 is TGTGCCAGCAGCTTGGAACCTTTCTACGAGCAGTACTTC. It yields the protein CASSLEPFYEQYF. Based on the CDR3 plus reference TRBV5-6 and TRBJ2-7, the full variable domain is DAGVTQSPTHLIKTRGQQVTLRCSPKSGHDTVSWYQQALGQGPQFIFQYYEEEERQRGNFPDRFSGHQFPNYSSELNVNALLLGDSALYLCASSLEPFYEQYFGPGTRLTVT.